The T cell receptor beta chain described here comes from a study of blood T cell repertoires in COVID-19. The wider study: In each case, the material was cDNA or gDNA derived from T cells, B-cell-depleted T cells, or PBMCs.

Study processing details: Estimates of nucleated cell counts were drawn from the amplification of reference gene primers. Assay: immunoSEQ multiplex PCR; the TCRdb copy retains only in-frame clones and omits some. D and trimming come from the DNA, and the V and J calls and clone size come from that table. This repertoire shows 150,000 to 200,000 clones, about 83% found once; its top ten account for around 0.88%. The CDR3 has 17 amino acids. Trimming cost V 0 bases and J 0 bases; bases outside gene matches: 5. Germline V CDR1 and CDR2: SGDLS, YYNGEE. This chain uses TRBV9 with TRBJ2-3, with 9 bases aligning to TRBD2. The sequenced material came from peripheral blood. This receptor was obtained from a woman aged 18 to 35 who had recovered from COVID-19. CDR3 sequence (DNA): TGTGCCAGCAGCGTAGGAGGGAGCGGGGGGAGCACAGATACGCAGTATTTT. Protein sequence: CASSVGGSGGSTDTQYF.